A selection of T cell receptor beta chains follows, all from one sample in a study of patients and donors after allogeneic stem cell transplantation. TCRdb fed the RT-PCR reads into MiXCR, producing one record per CDR3 protein. Of about a million distinct CDR3 sequences listed, under 20% are singletons. The source material was blood, either unsorted or a sorted T cell fraction (not recorded which). The receptor set was obtained from a human donor who was either an allogeneic HSCT recipient or a stem cell or donor lymphocyte infusion donor (not recorded which). It is not recorded whose cells these are; they may come from a transplant donor. The conserved cysteine and the conserved F or W are not part of the CDR3 here. Clone sizes are given selectively: once, few, many, or a class where the clone is expanded.

j_call v_call clone_size cdr3_aa
TRBJ1-1 TRBV11-2 many ASSLGVRSQDTEAF
TRBJ1-2 TRBV6-5 . ASSYLGIDGYT
TRBJ2-1 TRBV24-1 few ATGLAGKGSGEQF
TRBJ2-2 TRBV7-7 few ASSLARMGRGPNTGELF
TRBJ1-1 TRBV4-1 . ASSQGGGAGNTEAF
TRBJ2-1 TRBV7-2 . ASSKPGTGGANEQF
TRBJ2-3 TRBV18 . ASSPNRDSDTQY
TRBJ2-7 TRBV29-1 . SVQSGSYEQY
TRBJ1-2 TRBV29-1 few SVYGQGNYGYT
TRBJ2-3 TRBV29-1 . SGGYSPSTDTQY
TRBJ1-2 TRBV4-3 few ASSQDFETGANYGYT
TRBJ2-1 TRBV12-3/TRBV12-4 . ASSYGLAGAHNEQF
TRBJ2-2 TRBV7-6 . ASSRNRGTAGELF
TRBJ2-1 TRBV9 few ASSGLLAGNSYNEQF
TRBJ2-2 TRBV12-3/TRBV12-4 few ASSSRTGGAGNTGELF
TRBJ1-2 TRBV29-1 few SVETGVSIYGYT
TRBJ2-1 TRBV3-1 few ASSQGGGDEQF
TRBJ1-5 TRBV27 . ASSTSVSPNQPQH
TRBJ2-7 TRBV3-1 many ASSQDRSSYEQY
TRBJ2-7 TRBV5-6 . ASSLRGGLFYEQY
TRBJ2-1 TRBV12-3/TRBV12-4 many ASTPTGGYYNEQF
TRBJ2-2 TRBV7-2 . ASSSDYFGELF
TRBJ1-6 TRBV6-1 . ASWGGRISSPLH
TRBJ1-4 TRBV6-1 few ASSPVGGTNEKLF
TRBJ2-2 TRBV7-2 . ASSLPFRGSNTGELF
TRBJ2-7 TRBV20-1 . SAPRISRDEQY
TRBJ2-1 TRBV9 . ASSALPSGFEQF
TRBJ1-1 TRBV20-1 . SARLSGGTANTEAF
TRBJ2-7 TRBV6-2/TRBV6-3 . ASSYSLREITYEQY
TRBJ2-2 TRBV6-2/TRBV6-3 few ASRVAGTNTGELF
TRBJ2-5 TRBV5-1 few ASSPLTGQETQY
TRBJ1-6 TRBV7-3 . ASSSQGANSPLH
TRBJ2-3 TRBV4-2 . ASSHIVSDPVAGTDTQY
TRBJ2-7 TRBV5-1 few ASSLAPGQLYEQY
TRBJ2-3 TRBV29-1 few SVETQGAGTQY
TRBJ1-2 TRBV20-1 . SARGGRLNYGYT
TRBJ1-2 TRBV5-1 . ASSASGTPYGYT
TRBJ1-5 TRBV29-1 . SGIRDRRGGVCNQPQH
TRBJ2-1 TRBV20-1 . SARDQGNYNEQF
TRBJ2-1 TRBV27 . ASSLSGGAEQHEQF
TRBJ1-2 TRBV7-2 few ASRIGTGREYYGYT
TRBJ2-1 TRBV20-1 . SALPLTRDRTYNEQF
TRBJ1-6 TRBV19 few ASSMGNSPLH
TRBJ2-2 TRBV4-2 many ASSQADPSTGELF
TRBJ1-2 TRBV10-3 once AISEFQGLHYYGYT
TRBJ2-1 TRBV7-6 once ASSLTRTGGNEQF
TRBJ1-1 TRBV2 . ASSEVAIRAF
TRBJ1-2 TRBV19 few ASSAFDNYGYT
TRBJ1-5 TRBV4-2 . ASSQVGGQGSNQPQH